This record covers a single T cell receptor beta chain. The length of the CDR3 is 15 residues. CDR1 LNHDA and CDR2 SQIVND come from the germline V gene (reference sequence). Trimming pared 8 bases from V and 1 base from J, leaving 16 bases between. Only in-frame clones appear in the TCRdb table, and some are missing; sequencing was by immunoSEQ multiplex PCR. The sample lists some 49,000 clones, 90% occurring once. The sample belongs to a study of T cell changes during pregnancy in multiple sclerosis. The chain links TRBV19 to TRBJ2-3; D is undetermined. This receptor was identified in a female donor in good health, enrolled as a control in a pregnancy study. This specimen was peripheral blood, taken after pregnancy. Here the CDR3 reads CASGVDRRGTDTQYF. The CDR3 DNA reads TGTGCCAGTGGTGTCGACCGCCGGGGCACAGATACGCAGTATTTT. The full variable domain, its missing parts supplied by reference TRBV19 and TRBJ2-3, is DGGITQSPKYLFRKEGQNVTLSCEQNLNHDAMYWYRQDPGQGLRLIYYSQIVNDFQKGDIAEGYSVSREKKESFPLTVTSAQKNPTAFYLCASGVDRRGTDTQYFGPGTRLTVL.